What follows describes a single TCR beta chain. TCRdb recomputed calls from the 5' RACE reads with MiXCR, one row per CDR3 protein. This table has about 630,000 distinct CDR3 sequences, more than 9% appearing once. The data originate from a study of T cells after yellow fever vaccination. This receptor was taken from a man younger than 45 who received the YFV17D yellow fever vaccine. The sample here was PBMCs, taken on the day of the yellow fever booster vaccination.

The DNA of the CDR3 is TGCGCCAGCAGCTTGTTTGCGGCTAGCGCTTACAATGAGCAGTTCTTC. Amino acid sequence: CASSLFAASAYNEQFF. The rearrangement joins TRBV5-1 to TRBJ2-1; possible D gene TRBD2, 6 bases. This CDR3 has 16 residues. Germline lookup yields CDR1 SGHRS and CDR2 YFSETQ. Trimming left V 1 base short and J 4 bases short, with 15 bases between.